The 27 T cell receptor beta chains below come from one sample, sequenced in a study of human T cells and chemical hapten exposure. Time point noted: patch test 1, 2 weeks after DPC sensitization. Treatment here: therapeutic diphenylcyclopropenone sensitization with weekly scalp DPC. MiXCR, run by TCRdb on the RACE reads, gives a single entry per CDR3 protein. The table has about 120,000 distinct CDR3 sequences, 12% seen once. This specimen was whole blood, taken in connection with sensitization to the hapten diphenylcyclopropenone (DPC). The source is a woman aged 45-65 years with alopecia areata. Some clones in this sample may be carry-over from other donors' samples.

For this clonotype: This may come from a read error, since a much larger clone is one base off. V usage is TRBV7-9 and J usage is TRBJ1-2; D uncertain. This CDR3 is 13 amino acids long. Germline CDR1 reads SEHNR; CDR2 reads FQNEAQ (reference sequence). CDR3 sequence: CASSLTAVNGCTF. CDR3 nucleotide sequence: TGTGCCAGCAGCTTAACAGCGGTTAATGGCTGCACCTTC.

This clonotype was counted a few times. The chain joins TRBV28 to TRBJ2-7; 7 bases match TRBD1. The CDR3 is made up of 15 amino acids. Germline lookup yields CDR1 MDHEN and CDR2 SYDVKM. With V trimmed by 7 bases and J by 2 bases, 11 bases remained unmatched. The CDR3 protein is CASTIGGLGAYEQYF. The CDR3 DNA follows: TGTGCCAGCACGATAGGGGGCTTGGGAGCCTACGAGCAGTACTTC.

This clonotype was picked up a small number of times. The rearrangement links TRBV10-2 to TRBJ1-4, with TRBD1 matching 7 bases. The trim removed 8 bases at V and 2 bases at J, leaving 8 bases unmatched. CDR3 size: 15 residues. Germline V gives CDR1 WSHSY, CDR2 SAAADI. CDR3 sequence reads: CASRGRGSTNEKLFF. DNA of the CDR3: TGCGCCAGCCGGGGCAGGGGGTCGACTAATGAAAAACTGTTTTTT.

This clonotype turned up a few times. The rearrangement joins TRBV6-1 to TRBJ1-5, with no clear D. The CDR3 runs 16 residues. The V gene lost 1 base and the J gene lost 2 bases, with 12 bases spanning the gap. The germline CDR1 and CDR2 sequences are MNHNS and SASEGT. CDR3 in DNA: TGTGCCAGCAGTGAAGGTTGGATCGAAGGCAATCAGCCCCAGCATTTT. Its translation is CASSEGWIEGNQPQHF.

The J gene is TRBJ2-1, the V gene TRBV19; 9 bases match TRBD2. J gave up 4 bases and V 9 bases, and 16 bases lay outside the gene matches. This CDR3 region has 17 residues. In germline, CDR1 is LNHDA, CDR2 SQIVND (reference sequence). The DNA for the CDR3 is TGTGCCAGAACTTCCCGTGGTAGCGGGGGCCTATACAATGAGCAGTTCTTC. It yields the protein CARTSRGSGGLYNEQFF. The variable domain in full, completed from reference TRBV19 and TRBJ2-1, reads DGGITQSPKYLFRKEGQNVTLSCEQNLNHDAMYWYRQDPGQGLRLIYYSQIVNDFQKGDIAEGYSVSREKKESFPLTVTSAQKNPTAFYLCARTSRGSGGLYNEQFFGPGTRLTVL.

The chain carries TRBV28 and TRBJ1-2; D is unresolved. Per the germline V gene, CDR1 is MDHEN and CDR2 is SYDVKM. Trimming took 9 bases from V and 1 from J, leaving 6 bases between them. The CDR3 is 11 residues long. The CDR3, as DNA: TGTGCCAGTGCGGTTAACTATGGCTACACCTTC. Its translation is CASAVNYGYTF.

This clonotype was counted ten times or more. The CDR3 protein is CASSPQTGPEQYF. The CDR3 region has the DNA TGTGCCAGCAGCCCGCAAACGGGGCCAGAGCAGTACTTC. V gene TRBV3-1 combines with J gene TRBJ2-7; D might be TRBD1 or TRBD2, each matching 5 bases. Germline values: CDR1 LGHDT, CDR2 YNNKEL (reference sequence). CDR3 length: 13 residues. V gave up 4 bases and J gave up 7 bases, with 14 bases separating them.

V and J are TRBV29-1 and TRBJ1-3, with no clear D. The CDR3 is 13 residues long. Trimming took off 4 bases at V and 0 bases at J, with 7 bases between the two ends. CDR1 is SQVTM, CDR2 ANQGSEA, per germline. This CDR3 reads CSVVPVSGNTIYF. CDR3 nucleotides: TGCAGCGTTGTTCCAGTCTCTGGAAACACCATATATTTT.

This clonotype appeared many times. The chain employs TRBV29-1 and TRBJ1-1; possible D gene TRBD1, 5 bases. The CDR3 is 11 amino acids. Between the trimmed V and J ends, which lost 6 bases and 2 bases, there was a span of 7 bases. Looked up from germline, CDR1 is SQVTM and CDR2 is ANQGSEA. The CDR3 DNA reads as TGCAGCGTGACAGCAAACACTGAAGCTTTCTTT. Its translation is CSVTANTEAFF.

This clonotype was observed at least ten times. The chain uses TRBV7-9 and TRBJ2-7; 10 positions agree with TRBD2. The germline gives CDR1 SEHNR, CDR2 FQNEAQ (reference sequence). This CDR3 region has 15 residues. With 0 bases clipped from V and 4 bases from J, the junction kept 3 bases outside the gene matches. The CDR3 spells CASSLALAGAYEQYF. Here the CDR3 DNA reads TGTGCCAGCAGCTTAGCTCTAGCGGGAGCGTACGAGCAGTACTTC. Full variable domain (outside the CDR3, taken from reference TRBV7-9 and TRBJ2-7): DTGVSQNPRHKITKRGQNVTFRCDPISEHNRLYWYRQTLGQGPEFLTYFQNEAQLEKSRLLSDRFSAERPKGSFSTLEIQRTEQGDSAMYLCASSLALAGAYEQYFGPGTRLTVT.

The CDR3 DNA reads TGTGCCAGCAGTTTCATGACTACTGCCTACGAGCAGTACTTC. Protein product: CASSFMTTAYEQYF. The chain couples TRBV28 to TRBJ2-7; D may be TRBD2 (5 bases). V shed 3 bases and J shed 2 bases, with 11 bases lying between them. The CDR3 spans 14 residues. Germline V gene sequence: CDR1 MDHEN, CDR2 SYDVKM.

V usage is TRBV5-5 and J usage is TRBJ1-1, with D hard to call. The CDR3 spans 14 residues. Germline-derived CDR1 and CDR2 are SGHKS and YYEKEE (reference sequence). Trimming shortened V by 5 bases and J by 1 base, and 12 bases separated the two germline ends. CDR3: CASSFQERNTEAFF. Here the CDR3 DNA reads TGTGCCAGCAGTTTCCAGGAAAGGAACACTGAAGCTTTCTTT.

Ten or more counts support this clonotype. CDR3 sequence: CASSPRQGPNTEAFF. The CDR3 nucleotides read TGTGCCAGCAGTCCCCGACAGGGGCCGAACACTGAAGCTTTCTTT. V and J are TRBV6-5 and TRBJ1-1, with 8 bases fitting TRBD1. This CDR3 spans 15 amino acids. V trimming: 5 bases; J trimming: 1 base; junction bases outside the gene matches: 6. Per germline, CDR1 MNHEY and CDR2 SVGAGI.

The chain couples TRBV10-1 to TRBJ2-7, with 9 bases aligning to TRBD1. The CDR3 contains 15 residues. Germline CDR1 WNHNN, CDR2 SYGVQD (reference sequence). With V trimmed by 4 bases and J by 2 bases, 6 bases remained unmatched. CDR3 residues: CASSAGDREAYEQYF. The CDR3 DNA reads as TGCGCCAGCAGTGCCGGGGACAGGGAGGCCTACGAGCAGTACTTC.

This chain links TRBV27 with TRBJ2-1; 7 bases match TRBD1. Looked up from germline, CDR1 is MNHEY and CDR2 is SMNVEV (reference sequence). This CDR3 is built from 15 residues. Trimming at V came to 6 bases and at J to 6 bases, leaving 11 bases not matched to a gene. The CDR3 here is CASSPGQVRRNEQFF. Here the CDR3 DNA reads TGTGCCAGCAGCCCCGGACAGGTTCGGCGCAATGAGCAGTTCTTC.

This clonotype has at least ten counts. The chain has TRBV11-2 and TRBJ2-5; D uncertain. Germline loops: CDR1 SGHAT, CDR2 FQNNGV. The CDR3 consists of 11 residues. Trimming shortened V by 3 bases and J by 13 bases, and 12 bases separated the two germline ends. This CDR3 is CASSFDRRSYF. DNA of the CDR3: TGTGCCAGCAGCTTTGACCGTCGGTCGTACTTC. Combining the CDR3 with reference TRBV11-2 and TRBJ2-5 gives the whole variable domain EAGVAQSPRYKIIEKRQSVAFWCNPISGHATLYWYQQILGQGPKLLIQFQNNGVVDDSQLPKDRFSAERLKGVDSTLKIQPAKLEDSAVYLCASSFDRRSYFGPGTRLLVL.

This clonotype appeared many times. The rearrangement uses TRBV7-9 and TRBJ2-3; 10 nucleotides line up with TRBD2. J was trimmed by 0 bases and V by 5 bases; bases with no gene match: 14. In germline, CDR1 is SEHNR, CDR2 FQNEAQ (reference sequence). The CDR3 is made up of 19 amino acids. CDR3 sequence (DNA): TGTGCCAGCAGCCCACGGCCACTAGCGGGATCGTCTAGCACAGATACGCAGTATTTT. It encodes CASSPRPLAGSSSTDTQYF.

This clonotype was found many times. The gene calls are TRBV18 and TRBJ2-5; 9 bases are shared with TRBD2. Germline V gene lookup returns CDR1 KGHSH and CDR2 LQKENI. The V segment lost 3 bases and the J segment 4 bases; nucleotides outside the gene matches: 9. The CDR3 is 16 residues long. The DNA of the CDR3 is TGTGCCAGCTCACCCGCCGTGGGTAGCGGGAGAGAGACCCAGTACTTC. It codes for CASSPAVGSGRETQYF.

This clonotype was seen a few times. The chain employs TRBV27 and TRBJ2-3; 8 nucleotides agree with TRBD2. V shed 6 bases and J 1 base; nucleotides not matched to a gene: 6. The length of the CDR3 is 15 residues. Germline CDR1 and CDR2: MNHEY and SMNVEV (reference sequence). The CDR3 sequence is CASSRGLGGTDTQYF. CDR3 nucleotide sequence: TGTGCCAGCAGCCGGGGACTAGGGGGCACAGATACGCAGTATTTT.

This clonotype was picked up many times. The rearrangement joins TRBV14 to TRBJ1-1; D not certain. Germline loops: CDR1 SGHDN, CDR2 FVKESK. The CDR3 length is 13 residues. V was clipped by 2 bases and J by 7 bases, with 11 bases between them. The CDR3 DNA reads TGTGCCAGCAGCCAAATGGACGGAGGTGAAGCTTTCTTT. Its protein is CASSQMDGGEAFF.

This chain uses TRBV6-5 with TRBJ2-4; D unclear. Germline V CDR1 and CDR2: MNHEY, SVGAGI. V was shortened by 6 bases and J by 6 bases, with 15 bases between the two germline ends. This CDR3 has 14 residues. In DNA form, the CDR3 reads TGTGCCAGCAGCCCAACCTCGCAGATAAACATTCAGTACTTC. Protein product: CASSPTSQINIQYF.

The sample holds many counts of this clonotype. J is TRBJ1-1 and V is TRBV5-1, with unresolved D. This CDR3 has 18 residues. Germline V lookup: CDR1 SGHRS, CDR2 YFSETQ. V was clipped by 5 bases and J by 2 bases, with 25 bases between them. The CDR3 nucleotides read TGCGCCAGCAGATCAGGACCGGGCCCCGCTTTAACAAACACTGAAGCTTTCTTT. It is translated as CASRSGPGPALTNTEAFF.

The chain employs TRBV21-1 and TRBJ2-1; no DNA check was done on the table's D call, TRBD2. TRBV21-1 is a listed pseudogene. The length of the CDR3 is 17 residues. CDR3 in DNA: TGTGCCAGCAGCAGAAACTCGGACTACCAAGGGGACAATGAGCAGTTCTTC. Its protein product is CASSRNSDYQGDNEQFF.

The table lists this clonotype with many counts. The V gene is TRBV18, the J gene TRBJ1-1; D ambiguous. V lost 3 bases and J lost 2, with 7 bases in between. This CDR3 is built from 13 residues. Looked up from germline, CDR1 is KGHSH and CDR2 is LQKENI. The CDR3 nucleotides read TGTGCCAGCTCACCGGGGATTAACACTGAAGCTTTCTTT. Its protein product is CASSPGINTEAFF.

This clonotype has more than one count but fewer than ten. V and J are TRBV3-1 and TRBJ1-4; D ambiguous. The germline gives CDR1 LGHDT, CDR2 YNNKEL (reference sequence). The CDR3 totals 12 residues. The V and J ends lost 5 bases and 6 bases respectively, with 7 bases between them. CDR3 nucleotide sequence: TGTGCCAGCAGCTTACAAGATGAAAAACTGTTTTTT. This sequence encodes CASSLQDEKLFF.

The chain uses TRBV4-1 and TRBJ2-3; D is undetermined. CDR1 MGHRA and CDR2 YSYEKL come from the germline V gene. The CDR3 consists of 12 residues. V shed 0 bases and J shed 5 bases, with 3 bases lying between them. CDR3 region: CASSQDLDTQYF. The CDR3, as DNA: TGCGCCAGCAGCCAAGATTTAGATACGCAGTATTTT.

This chain joins TRBV7-2 and TRBJ2-7; TRBD2 aligns across 15 bases. V lost 5 bases and J lost 3; bases outside the gene matches: 11. Germline V lookup: CDR1 SGHTA, CDR2 FQGNSA. This CDR3 is built from 18 residues. The CDR3 nucleotides are TGTGCCAGCAGCGCCCGGTCCGGGACTAGCGGGGGGCACTACGAGCAGTACTTC. Protein: CASSARSGTSGGHYEQYF.